These 10 T cell receptor beta chains came from one sample sequenced in a study of T cell clones after liver transplantation. TCRdb's copy holds only in-frame clones and misses some; the assay was immunoSEQ multiplex PCR. Altogether about 25,000 clones are present, approximately 68% being singletons, with the ten largest covering approximately 3%. Sequencing used CD4+ T cells from blood, obtained before liver transplant. The receptors shown here come from a human donor who received a liver transplant.

This clone was recorded a few times. The chain recombines TRBV5-1 with TRBJ1-1; TRBD1 matches at 7 bases. Trimming cost V 3 bases and J 5 bases; bases outside gene matches: 7. CDR3 length: 14 amino acids. The V gene's germline CDR1 is SGHRS and CDR2 YFSETQ. The CDR3 sequence: CASSWDSGQTEAFF. Here the CDR3 DNA reads TGCGCCAGCAGCTGGGACAGTGGGCAGACTGAAGCTTTCTTT. The variable domain in full, with the rest retrieved from reference TRBV5-1 and TRBJ1-1, is KAGVTQTPRYLIKTRGQQVTLSCSPISGHRSVSWYQQTPGQGLQFLFEYFSETQRNKGNFPGRFSGRQFSNSRSEMNVSTLELGDSALYLCASSWDSGQTEAFFGQGTRLTVV.

This chain links TRBV5-4 with TRBJ2-1, with 7 bases matching TRBD2. The CDR3 covers 17 residues. CDR1 and CDR2 (germline): SGHNT, YYREEE (reference sequence). Trimming removed 4 bases from V and 0 bases from J; junction bases left unmatched: 10. CDR3 bases: TGTGCCAGCAGCCCCGAGGCAGCGGGAAGCTCCTACAATGAGCAGTTCTTC. It encodes CASSPEAAGSSYNEQFF.

This rearrangement joins TRBV11-3 to TRBJ1-3, with TRBD1 matching 9 bases. The CDR3 sequence is 17 residues long. In germline, CDR1 is SGHNT, CDR2 YENEEA. V shed 3 bases, J shed 3 bases, and the junction held 9 bases outside the gene matches. Here the CDR3 DNA reads TGTGCCAGCAGCTTTGCCCGACCGGGACAGGGTGGAAACACCATATATTTT. Amino acids: CASSFARPGQGGNTIYF.

CDR3 in DNA: TGTGCCAGTAGTATGGCCGCTTGGGGGCGCGGGGGCTACACCTTC. Translated: CASSMAAWGRGGYTF. The chain has TRBV19 and TRBJ1-2; tentative D call: TRBD1 (6 bases). The CDR3 is 15 amino acids. CDR1 and CDR2 (germline): LNHDA, SQIVND (reference sequence). V lost 3 bases, J lost 8 bases, and 19 bases lay in between.

This clone is termed medium-sized. This chain connects TRBV18 to TRBJ1-1; tentative D call: TRBD1 (5 bases). Germline CDR1 is KGHSH and CDR2 is LQKENI. The CDR3 is 13 amino acids. V dropped 5 bases and J dropped 3 bases, with 10 bases sitting between them. CDR3 coding DNA: TGTGCCAGCTCAGACAGTAGGGACACTGAAGCTTTCTTT. Protein sequence: CASSDSRDTEAFF.

This sequence joins TRBV11-1 and TRBJ2-7; 13 bases align to TRBD2. Per the germline V gene, CDR1 is SGHAT and CDR2 is FQDESV (reference sequence). This CDR3 has 17 amino acids. The ends lost 2 bases at V and 3 bases at J; junction bases unmatched: 7. The CDR3 DNA reads TGTGCCAGCAGCTTACCGGGACTAGCGGGATTCGTCTACGAGCAGTACGTC. It specifies CASSLPGLAGFVYEQYV.

This rearrangement joins TRBV6-5 to TRBJ1-2, with 9 bases aligning to TRBD1. CDR1 and CDR2 from the germline V gene are MNHEY and SVGAGI. The CDR3 contains 15 residues. V shed 2 bases and J 2 bases; nucleotides not matched to a gene: 3. The CDR3 is CASSYTGTGNYGYTF. CDR3 nucleotides: TGTGCCAGCAGTTACACGGGGACAGGGAACTATGGCTACACCTTC.

As DNA, the CDR3 is TGTGCCAGTTTTGTCATCGCCGGCGGGACTGAAGCTTTCTTT. Translated: CASFVIAGGTEAFF. The genes are TRBV19 and TRBJ1-1; D not certain. The CDR3 length is 14 residues. V lost 8 bases, J lost 5 bases, and 18 bases lay in between. CDR1 is LNHDA and CDR2 is SQIVND in the germline V gene (reference sequence).

The chain recombines TRBV9 with TRBJ2-1, with 7 bases lining up with TRBD2. Germline values: CDR1 SGDLS, CDR2 YYNGEE. CDR3 length: 15 amino acids. Trimming at V came to 2 bases and at J to 3 bases, leaving 5 bases not matched to a gene. The CDR3: CASSVGGSHYNEQFF. Here the CDR3 DNA reads TGTGCCAGCAGCGTGGGAGGGAGTCACTACAATGAGCAGTTCTTC. The full variable domain, completed using reference TRBV9 and TRBJ2-1, is DSGVTQTPKHLITATGQRVTLRCSPRSGDLSVYWYQQSLDQGLQFLIQYYNGEERAKGNILERFSAQQFPDLHSELNLSSLELGDSALYFCASSVGGSHYNEQFFGPGTRLTVL.

This clone has only one observation. CDR3 sequence (DNA): TGTGCCAGCAGCCCGACCAGAAATCAAGAGACCCAGTACTTC. It yields the protein CASSPTRNQETQYF. The chain links TRBV11-3 to TRBJ2-5; D remains unclear. The CDR3 runs 14 residues. V was pared by 5 bases and J by 2 bases, with 12 bases between. Looked up from germline, CDR1 is SGHNT and CDR2 is YENEEA.